Shown below are 30 T cell receptor beta chains from a single sample sequenced in a study of T cell responses to AZD1222 COVID-19 vaccine (dated by TCRdb to the early 2020s). The library came from the immunoSEQ multiplex PCR assay. TCRdb took over this immuneACCESS table, retaining in-frame rearrangements with V and J assigned. Such tables are incomplete; in checked studies, under half of the missing clones stem from an unresolved V gene, and the remainder is unexplained. The sample table contains 120,000 or so clones; only one count was recorded for approximately 88% of them. The leading ten clones occupy about 6% of the sample. The time point label of this sample denotes: baseline before first vaccination. The sequencing used peripheral blood, collected on day 0 of AZD1222 vaccination. These receptors were collected from an adult in good health.

This chain connects TRBV6-5 to TRBJ1-1; D might be TRBD1 (6 bases). This CDR3 has 15 residues. From germline, CDR1 is MNHEY and CDR2 SVGAGI. Trimming shortened V by 0 bases and J by 4 bases, and 12 bases separated the two germline ends. The CDR3 sequence is CASSYSFGGLTEAFF. The CDR3, as DNA: TGTGCCAGCAGTTACTCGTTCGGGGGGCTCACTGAAGCTTTCTTT.

The table lists this clone with a few counts. The chain carries TRBV15 and TRBJ2-1; 7 bases align to TRBD1. Germline V gives CDR1 LNHNV, CDR2 YYDKDF (reference sequence). The CDR3 contains 16 residues. V shed 3 bases, J shed 4 bases, and the junction held 9 bases outside the gene matches. CDR3 in DNA: TGTGCCACCAGCAGGGGAACCGGGACAGTATACAATGAGCAGTTCTTC. Translation gives CATSRGTGTVYNEQFF.

This clone has only one observation. The J gene is TRBJ1-1, the V gene TRBV6-5; perhaps TRBD1 as D (6 bases). Trimming pared 6 bases from V and 1 base from J, leaving 15 bases between. Looked up from germline, CDR1 is MNHEY and CDR2 is SVGAGI. This CDR3 comprises 15 residues. The CDR3 coding sequence is TGTGCCAGCAGGCGTCCTGGGGGGCGGAACACTGAAGCTTTCTTT. Translating gives CASRRPGGRNTEAFF.

This clone was counted between two and nine times. The CDR3 protein is CASSGRDRVYGYTF. Written as DNA, the CDR3 is TGTGCCAGCAGCGGCCGGGACAGGGTTTATGGCTACACCTTC. The chain combines TRBV11-1 with TRBJ1-2; 9 bases line up with TRBD1. Germline CDR1 SGHAT, CDR2 FQDESV (reference sequence). V lost 5 bases to trimming and J lost 5 bases; unmatched junction nucleotides: 6. This CDR3 spans 14 amino acids. The whole variable domain, filled in from reference TRBV11-1 and TRBJ1-2, reads EAEVAQSPRYKITEKSQAVAFWCDPISGHATLYWYRQILGQGPELLVQFQDESVVDDSQLPKDRFSAERLKGVDSTLKIQPAELGDSAMYLCASSGRDRVYGYTFGSGTRLTVV.

This chain joins TRBV12-3 or TRBV12-4 and TRBJ2-7; D ambiguous. The CDR3 runs 11 residues. The V and J ends lost 4 bases and 6 bases respectively, with 7 bases between them. CDR3 protein: CASSWGSEQYF. CDR3 coding DNA: TGTGCCAGCAGTTGGGGTTCCGAGCAGTACTTC.

The J gene is TRBJ1-5, the V gene TRBV27; unclear D gene. This CDR3 has 15 amino acids. Germline V gives CDR1 MNHEY, CDR2 SMNVEV (reference sequence). Trimming left V 5 bases short and J 6 bases short, with 17 bases between. The CDR3: CASSPEIGKSQPQHF. The CDR3 region has the DNA TGTGCCAGCAGTCCGGAAATAGGGAAGAGTCAGCCCCAGCATTTT.

The chain uses TRBV11-2 and TRBJ1-1; tentatively, D is TRBD1 (6 bases). With 6 bases removed from V and 5 bases from J, the gap between germline ends came to 13 bases. The CDR3 length is 13 residues. Germline CDR1 and CDR2: SGHAT and FQNNGV. CDR3 sequence: CASRSQGRTEAFF. CDR3 coding DNA: TGTGCCAGCAGATCCCAGGGGCGGACTGAAGCTTTCTTT.

The CDR3 nucleotides are TGTGCCAGCAGCCAAGTTAGTACAGTACCTTCTGACGAGCAGTACTTC. It is translated as CASSQVSTVPSDEQYF. V is TRBV4-2 and J is TRBJ2-7; D is undetermined. This CDR3 has 16 amino acids. V lost 1 base and J lost 5, with 18 bases in between. Germline values: CDR1 LGHNA, CDR2 YNFKEQ.

The genes are TRBV2 and TRBJ1-5, with a possible D match to TRBD1 (5 bases). Germline assignment: CDR1 SNHLY and CDR2 FYNNEI. Between the trimmed V and J ends, which lost 5 bases and 6 bases, there was a span of 11 bases. The CDR3 totals 13 residues. CDR3 sequence (DNA): TGTGCCAGCAGTCCAGGGTCAGGTCAGCCCCAGCATTTT. Translation: CASSPGSGQPQHF.

In its sample, this clone was seen once. V usage is TRBV30 and J usage is TRBJ2-7, with D hard to call. Trimming stripped 3 bases from V and 2 bases from J, with 5 bases between. CDR1 and CDR2 from the germline V gene are GTSNPN and SVGIG (reference sequence). The CDR3 spans 11 residues. CDR3 loop: CAWRRTYEQYF. The CDR3 DNA is TGTGCCTGGAGGCGAACCTACGAGCAGTACTTC.

Concerning this clone: A read error may produce the germline difference seen at one junction end. The chain combines TRBV6-1 with TRBJ1-2; D call uncertain. The CDR3 runs 13 residues. Germline assignment: CDR1 MNHNS and CDR2 SASEGT. Here the CDR3 reads CASGEETNYGYTF. The CDR3 DNA sequence: TGTGCCAGCGGTGAGGAGACCAACTATGGCTACACCTTC.

This chain joins TRBV24-1 and TRBJ1-6; TRBD1 matches 7 bases. After removal of 5 bases from V and 9 bases from J, the junction contained 15 bases not matched to a gene. The CDR3 sequence is 17 residues long. Germline CDR1 and CDR2: KGHDR and SFDVKD. CDR3 residues: CATSVPLRDRESSPLHF. CDR3 DNA sequence: TGTGCCACCAGTGTCCCCCTCCGGGACAGAGAATCTTCACCCCTCCACTTT.

This clone was observed a single time. The gene calls are TRBV4-2 and TRBJ1-5; tentative D call: TRBD1 (5 bases). Trimming removed 0 bases from V and 0 bases from J, with 9 bases in between. CDR3 length equals 16 residues. Per germline, CDR1 LGHNA and CDR2 YNFKEQ. The CDR3 is CASSQEWGNSNQPQHF. For the CDR3, the DNA is TGTGCCAGCAGCCAAGAGTGGGGGAATAGCAATCAGCCCCAGCATTTT.

The chain joins TRBV5-1 to TRBJ2-1, with 8 bases matching TRBD2. V lost 4 bases to trimming and J lost 7 bases; unmatched junction nucleotides: 10. CDR3 length: 15 amino acids. Germline V lookup: CDR1 SGHRS, CDR2 YFSETQ. As DNA, the CDR3 is TGCGCCAGCAGCCTCACCGGGCGGGGGGCGAATGAGCAGTTCTTC. Protein product: CASSLTGRGANEQFF.

As DNA, the CDR3 is TGCGCCAGCAGCTTGTTAGGGGAGGGTAACAATGAGCAGTTCTTC. The encoded protein is CASSLLGEGNNEQFF. The V and J genes are TRBV5-1 and TRBJ2-1, with 7 bases lining up with TRBD2. CDR1 and CDR2 (germline): SGHRS, YFSETQ. V was clipped by 1 base and J by 5 bases; unmatched bases: 6. The CDR3 covers 15 residues. Supplemented by reference TRBV5-1 and TRBJ2-1, the full variable domain reads KAGVTQTPRYLIKTRGQQVTLSCSPISGHRSVSWYQQTPGQGLQFLFEYFSETQRNKGNFPGRFSGRQFSNSRSEMNVSTLELGDSALYLCASSLLGEGNNEQFFGPGTRLTVL.

V and J are TRBV18 and TRBJ2-7; TRBD2 agrees at 9 bases. The CDR3 is made up of 15 amino acids. After removal of 4 bases from V and 0 bases from J, the junction contained 4 bases not matched to a gene. CDR1 and CDR2 from the germline V gene are KGHSH and LQKENI. CDR3 residues: CASSLAGDFSYEQYF. The CDR3 bases are TGTGCCAGCTCACTAGCGGGAGACTTCTCCTACGAGCAGTACTTC. Supplemented by reference TRBV18 and TRBJ2-7, the full variable domain reads NAGVMQNPRHLVRRRGQEARLRCSPMKGHSHVYWYRQLPEEGLKFMVYLQKENIIDESGMPKERFSAEFPKEGPSILRIQQVVRGDSAAYFCASSLAGDFSYEQYFGPGTRLTVT.

Only one count was recorded for this clone. This chain links TRBV29-1 with TRBJ2-1; perhaps TRBD2 as D (5 bases). This CDR3 contains 12 residues. Germline loops: CDR1 SQVTM, CDR2 ANQGSEA. Trimming shortened V by 6 bases and J by 6 bases, and 12 bases separated the two germline ends. CDR3 DNA: TGCAGCGTGGCCAGCGGAGTCAATGAGCAGTTCTTC. Encoded protein: CSVASGVNEQFF.

This CDR3 reads CASSLWTGGDYEQYF. Written as DNA, the CDR3 is TGTGCCAGCAGTCTTTGGACAGGGGGAGATTACGAGCAGTACTTC. The chain links TRBV27 to TRBJ2-7, with TRBD1 identical over 10 bases. From germline, CDR1 is MNHEY and CDR2 SMNVEV (reference sequence). V lost 5 bases to trimming and J lost 4 bases; unmatched junction nucleotides: 8. This CDR3 is built from 15 residues.

The chain couples TRBV2 to TRBJ2-4; D possibly corresponds to TRBD1 (6 bases). Per the germline V gene, CDR1 is SNHLY and CDR2 is FYNNEI. This CDR3 has 13 amino acids. Trimming took 3 bases from V and 6 from J, leaving 9 bases between them. The CDR3 loop is CASSEVGANIQYF. CDR3 sequence (DNA): TGTGCCAGCAGTGAGGTGGGGGCAAACATTCAGTACTTC.

The chain has TRBV5-1 and TRBJ2-1; no clear D gene. Germline V gives CDR1 SGHRS, CDR2 YFSETQ. The V end was cut by 2 bases, the J end by 7 bases, with 13 bases between. This CDR3 has 14 amino acids. Here the CDR3 DNA reads TGCGCCAGCAGCTTATTGGCCTCATTGAATGAGCAGTTCTTC. It codes for CASSLLASLNEQFF.

This rearrangement joins TRBV28 to TRBJ1-6; possibly TRBD1 for D (6 bases). CDR1 is MDHEN, CDR2 SYDVKM, per germline. Trimming cost V 4 bases and J 4 bases, with 11 bases left between them. The CDR3 spans 15 residues. CDR3: CASSSGQIYNSPLHF. CDR3 DNA: TGTGCCAGCAGTTCGGGACAAATTTATAATTCACCCCTCCACTTT.

This chain connects TRBV5-4 to TRBJ2-3; 7 bases agree with TRBD2. The CDR3 totals 15 residues. V shed 3 bases, J shed 5 bases, and the junction held 9 bases outside the gene matches. Germline CDR1 is SGHNT and CDR2 is YYREEE (reference sequence). CDR3 residues: CASSSLSGVGDTQYF. As DNA, the CDR3 is TGTGCCAGCAGCTCCCTAAGCGGGGTTGGAGATACGCAGTATTTT.

The chain is built from TRBV5-4 and TRBJ1-6; 12 positions match TRBD1. The CDR3 has 17 residues. V gave up 4 bases and J gave up 9 bases; unmatched junction bases: 11. The germline gives CDR1 SGHNT, CDR2 YYREEE (reference sequence). The CDR3 nucleotides read TGTGCCAGCAGCCCGGGGGGACAGGGGGCGCGCGGTTCACCCCTCCACTTT. It codes for CASSPGGQGARGSPLHF.

V is TRBV5-5 and J is TRBJ1-3; 7 bases align to TRBD1. This CDR3 region has 16 residues. The germline V gene has CDR1 SGHKS and CDR2 YYEKEE (reference sequence). V dropped 2 bases and J dropped 0; count of bases not matched to a gene: 5. CDR3 region: CASSFTGVISGNTIYF. The CDR3 region has the DNA TGTGCCAGCAGCTTTACAGGGGTAATCTCTGGAAACACCATATATTTT. Full variable domain (remainder filled in from reference TRBV5-5 and TRBJ1-3): DAGVTQSPTHLIKTRGQQVTLRCSPISGHKSVSWYQQVLGQGPQFIFQYYEKEERGRGNFPDRFSARQFPNYSSELNVNALLLGDSALYLCASSFTGVISGNTIYFGEGSWLTVV.

This chain connects TRBV14 to TRBJ1-2; TRBD1 matches at 7 bases. The junction had 6 bases not matched to a gene; V was cut back by 2 bases and J by 3 bases. The germline V gene encodes CDR1 SGHDN and CDR2 FVKESK. The CDR3 totals 15 residues. This CDR3 is CASSQYTGVYYGYTF. The DNA of the CDR3 is TGTGCCAGCAGCCAATACACAGGGGTTTACTATGGCTACACCTTC.

The rearrangement joins TRBV28 to TRBJ2-7; D gene unclear. CDR3 length equals 14 residues. V gave up 11 bases and J gave up 6 bases, with 23 bases separating them. Germline-derived CDR1 and CDR2 are MDHEN and SYDVKM. Here the CDR3 reads CASTLHSPTGEQYF. The DNA of the CDR3 is TGTGCCTCCACGCTGCACAGCCCCACCGGCGAGCAGTACTTC.

The chain recombines TRBV7-8 with TRBJ2-7; D ambiguous. V lost 5 bases and J 6 bases, leaving 11 bases between the germline ends. The CDR3 extends over 12 amino acids. CDR1 is SGHVS, CDR2 FQNEAQ, per germline. The CDR3 DNA reads as TGTGCCAGCAGCCCCCGGGTCAGCGAGCAGTACTTC. Its translation is CASSPRVSEQYF. The variable domain in full, completed from reference TRBV7-8 and TRBJ2-7, reads GAGVSQSPRYKVAKRGQDVALRCDPISGHVSLFWYQQALGQGPEFLTYFQNEAQLDKSGLPSDRFFAERPEGSVSTLKIQRTQQEDSAVYLCASSPRVSEQYFGPGTRLTVT.

The V call is TRBV11-2, the J call TRBJ2-7; possibly TRBD2 for D (6 bases). Trimming removed 0 bases at V and 7 bases at J, with 10 bases between. The CDR3 has 13 amino acids. The germline gives CDR1 SGHAT, CDR2 FQNNGV. The CDR3 loop is CASSLDWSGEQYF. The CDR3 DNA is TGTGCCAGCAGCTTAGATTGGAGCGGGGAGCAGTACTTC.

The gene calls are TRBV2 and TRBJ1-2, with a weak D call TRBD1 (6 bases). Germline V gene sequence: CDR1 SNHLY, CDR2 FYNNEI. This CDR3 has 13 amino acids. V dropped 6 bases and J dropped 6 bases, with 14 bases sitting between them. The CDR3, as DNA: TGTGCCAGCAGGCTGATCTCAGGGGATGGCTACACCTTC. This translates into CASRLISGDGYTF. The full variable domain, its missing parts supplied by reference TRBV2 and TRBJ1-2, is EPEVTQTPSHQVTQMGQEVILRCVPISNHLYFYWYRQILGQKVEFLVSFYNNEISEKSEIFDDQFSVERPDGSNFTLKIRSTKLEDSAMYFCASRLISGDGYTFGSGTRLTVV.

The V call is TRBV10-3, the J call TRBJ1-1; 7 nucleotides align to TRBD1. CDR1 ENHRY and CDR2 SYGVKD come from the germline V gene. CDR3 length equals 15 residues. The V gene end was trimmed by 7 bases and the J gene end by 0 bases; junction bases not matched to a gene: 8. The CDR3 DNA sequence: TGTGCCATCAAGGGACAGATTAACATGAACACTGAAGCTTTCTTT. Amino acids: CAIKGQINMNTEAFF.